The 5 T cell receptor beta chains presented below share a single source sample, sequenced in a study of T cells after somatic rescue of genetic block. Assay used: immunoSEQ multiplex PCR; TCRdb lists only in-frame clones, some missing. The sample has some 67,000 clones, approximately 90% seen once. The sequenced sample was peripheral blood mononuclear cells (PBMCs). Every receptor here comes from a man in his forties.

The chain joins TRBV2 to TRBJ1-3; a weak D match, TRBD1 (5 bases). Trimming stripped 8 bases from V and 3 bases from J, with 8 bases between. CDR3 length: 12 residues. The germline V gene encodes CDR1 SNHLY and CDR2 FYNNEI. The CDR3 DNA reads as TGTGCCAGCGGGGCAGGTGGAAACACCATATATTTT. It specifies CASGAGGNTIYF. Based on the CDR3 plus reference TRBV2 and TRBJ1-3, the full variable domain is EPEVTQTPSHQVTQMGQEVILRCVPISNHLYFYWYRQILGQKVEFLVSFYNNEISEKSEIFDDQFSVERPDGSNFTLKIRSTKLEDSAMYFCASGAGGNTIYFGEGSWLTVV.

The chain is built from TRBV4-1 and TRBJ2-1; TRBD2 matches at 8 bases. The trim removed 3 bases at V and 0 bases at J, leaving 7 bases unmatched. Per the germline V gene, CDR1 is MGHRA and CDR2 is YSYEKL. The CDR3 spans 17 residues. CDR3 in amino acids: CASSHPSGGISYNEQFF. CDR3 nucleotide sequence: TGCGCCAGCAGCCACCCAAGCGGGGGAATCTCCTACAATGAGCAGTTCTTC.

V usage is TRBV18 and J usage is TRBJ2-7; possible D gene TRBD1, 6 bases. CDR3 length: 14 amino acids. Germline V gives CDR1 KGHSH, CDR2 LQKENI. The germline V and J ends were trimmed by 3 bases and 3 bases, with 12 bases remaining between them. The CDR3 is CASSPSRGNYEQYF. The CDR3 bases are TGTGCCAGCTCACCGTCCAGGGGCAACTACGAGCAGTACTTC.

The chain recombines TRBV16 with TRBJ1-1; no clear D. CDR3 size: 15 residues. V lost 1 base and J 1 base, leaving 10 bases between the germline ends. Germline V gene data show CDR1 as KGHSY and CDR2 as FQNENV. The DNA of the CDR3 is TGTGCCAGCAGCCAATTGGCAGAGAGGAACACTGAAGCTTTCTTT. Its protein is CASSQLAERNTEAFF.

The chain couples TRBV14 to TRBJ1-2, with D possibly TRBD1 on 5 matching bases. The CDR3 is 11 amino acids. CDR1 SGHDN and CDR2 FVKESK come from the germline V gene. V lost 5 bases and J 7 bases, leaving 8 bases between the germline ends. CDR3 residues: CASSNGGGYTF. For the CDR3, the DNA is TGTGCCAGCAGCAACGGGGGTGGCTACACCTTC.